The TCR beta chain described here comes from a study of blood T cell repertoires in COVID-19 (dated by TCRdb to about 2020). Looking at the study overall: Samples from collaborators originated in the United States, Italy and Spain and spanned both the acute and convalescent phases of COVID-19. Where HLA class I and class II types were available, the types were taken from metadata supplied by the sample provider, not from assay-based typing. The dataset comprised deeply sampled blood TCRbeta repertoires from subjects exposed to, actively infected with, or recovered from COVID-19. A de-identified subject ID, COVID-19 status, age in years and sex were almost always included in the sample metadata. The prospective study material was composed of cDNA or gDNA derived from T cells, B-cell-depleted T cells, or PBMCs. A freely available public database, intended as a resource for researchers studying the immune response to SARS-CoV-2, is where the repertoires were released. The samples were drawn from two sources: the first 160 participants of the ongoing ImmuneRACE study, and over 950 subjects contributed by 6 global collaborators.

TCRbeta CDR3 regions were amplified from genomic DNA using the immunoSEQ Assay, a bias-controlled multiplex PCR. Per the authors' processing: The number of nucleated cells in each sample was estimated from the amplification of reference gene primers within the assay. To quantify the absolute abundance of each unique TCRbeta CDR3 rearrangement, sequence reads were collapsed and filtered. For each sample, productive Simpson clonality was calculated by taking the square root of Simpson's diversity index across productive rearrangements. What TCRdb holds here is the immuneACCESS table cut down to in-frame rearrangements. Part of the clones is not present; checked against another copy, under half of the missing clones reflect an unresolved V gene, and the others are unexplained. The V and J calls and the clone size are those of that table, but D and trimming were determined from the DNA. The sample contains roughly 430,000 clones, 70% to 90% of them found a single time. 1.4% of the sample goes to the ten largest clones.

Here V drops 0 bases and J drops 5 bases, and the junction holds 8 bases not matched to any gene. CDR1 and CDR2, per the germline V gene, are SGHRS and YFSETQ. The cysteine opens and the phenylalanine closes a CDR3 of 16 amino acids. Only the CDR3 DNA stays, 48 bases, in frame from base 1. Turning to this clone: Its antigen target is currently unknown. Per-nucleotide qualities are absent, and no much larger clonotype sits a single base away.

Participants in the prospective study were aged about 18 to 95 years, lived in over 20 United States geographic areas, and enrolled through a virtual design. In the prospective study, cohorts were assigned on the basis of participant-reported clinical history obtained from a screening survey and a study questionnaire. A participant counted as exposed if, within 2 weeks of entering the study, that participant had been in contact with someone who had a PCR-confirmed or clinician-diagnosed COVID-19 case. Each participant in the prospective study had whole blood, serum and a nasopharyngeal or oropharyngeal swab collected by mobile phlebotomists. Participants in the prospective study had the option to provide additional blood draws and questionnaires over a roughly 2-month period. Before DNA extraction, blood samples from the prospective study were shipped at room temperature or frozen. Results and caveats for the whole study, not just this receptor: How much clinical and demographic metadata was included differed by source and by participant, and the metadata was provided uncurated.

Sequenced: PBMCs or T cells enriched from blood (not recorded which). This sequence originates from a woman aged 18-29 years who had been exposed to COVID-19. Recombination joined TRBV5-1 with TRBJ2-5; TRBD2 lines up with 9 middle nucleotides. The sequenced DNA is TGCGCCAGCAGCTTGGGGTCTAGCGGGATGGGTGAGACCCAGTACTTC. Translation gives CASSLGSSGMGETQYF. Outside the CDR3, residues come from the reference TRBV5-1 and TRBJ2-5 proteins, so the full variable domain is: KAGVTQTPRYLIKTRGQQVTLSCSPISGHRSVSWYQQTPGQGLQFLFEYFSETQRNKGNFPGRFSGRQFSNSRSEMNVSTLELGDSALYLCASSLGSSGMGETQYFGPGTRLLVL.